These 10 T cell receptor beta chains originate from one sample sequenced in a study of T cell changes during pregnancy in multiple sclerosis. The assay was immunoSEQ multiplex PCR, and TCRdb's table has in-frame clones only and misses some. Here the sample spans tens of thousands of clones, roughly nine tenths being singletons. The input for sequencing was CD4+ T cells from peripheral blood mononuclear cells, taken in the first trimester of pregnancy. These receptors all come from a female donor with multiple sclerosis, enrolled in a pregnancy study.

The chain combines TRBV19 with TRBJ1-5, with D maybe TRBD1 (5 bases). CDR3 length: 17 amino acids. Germline loops: CDR1 LNHDA, CDR2 SQIVND (reference sequence). V dropped 5 bases and J dropped 4 bases, with 21 bases sitting between them. The CDR3 spells CASSPRTTKSGNQPQHF. In DNA, the CDR3 is TGTGCCAGTAGTCCAAGGACAACTAAAAGCGGGAATCAGCCCCAGCATTTT.

V is TRBV5-1 and J is TRBJ2-5; TRBD2 matches 13 bases. Germline V gene lookup returns CDR1 SGHRS and CDR2 YFSETQ. The CDR3 contains 16 residues. After removal of 4 bases from V and 1 base from J, the junction contained 4 bases not matched to a gene. The CDR3: CASSEGLAGPQETQYF. The CDR3 bases are TGCGCCAGCAGCGAGGGACTAGCGGGACCCCAAGAGACCCAGTACTTC.

The chain combines TRBV27 with TRBJ2-2; TRBD1 aligns across 8 bases. The V gene's germline CDR1 is MNHEY and CDR2 SMNVEV (reference sequence). Losses at the gene ends were 8 bases for V and 0 bases for J; bases not matched to a gene: 17. The length of the CDR3 is 19 residues. The CDR3 DNA reads as TGTGCCAGCCGTTGCGTACCGACAGGGGAGTACGCGAACACCGGGGAGCTGTTTTTT. This sequence encodes CASRCVPTGEYANTGELFF.

V usage is TRBV5-1 and J usage is TRBJ2-5; a weak D match, TRBD1 (6 bases). The CDR3 runs to 13 residues. V shed 3 bases and J shed 2 bases, with 8 bases lying between them. CDR1 is SGHRS and CDR2 is YFSETQ in the germline V gene. The CDR3 DNA follows: TGCGCCAGCAGCTGGACAGCACAAGAGACCCAGTACTTC. Amino acids: CASSWTAQETQYF.

The chain recombines TRBV5-1 with TRBJ2-5, with D uncertain. With 3 bases removed from V and 0 bases from J, the gap between germline ends came to 3 bases. The CDR3 covers 12 residues. CDR1 is SGHRS, CDR2 YFSETQ, per germline. The DNA for the CDR3 is TGCGCCAGCAGCTCGTACCAAGAGACCCAGTACTTC. Protein: CASSSYQETQYF.

In this sample, this clone turned up a few times. This chain uses TRBV19 with TRBJ2-5; TRBD1 matches 10 bases. J lost 5 bases, V lost 3 bases, and 6 bases had no gene match. This CDR3 has 15 amino acids. Germline V CDR1 and CDR2: LNHDA, SQIVND (reference sequence). For the CDR3, the DNA is TGTGCCAGTAGTATCCTCGGACAGGGGGGTGAGACCCAGTACTTC. Its protein is CASSILGQGGETQYF.

V and J are TRBV9 and TRBJ2-7; 9 positions agree with TRBD2. Germline CDR1 reads SGDLS; CDR2 reads YYNGEE. This CDR3 region has 13 residues. J lost 2 bases, V lost 6 bases, and 3 bases had no gene match. Written as DNA, the CDR3 is TGTGCCAGCACACGCGGGAGGGCCTACGAGCAGTACTTC. The encoded protein is CASTRGRAYEQYF.

This chain connects TRBV5-1 to TRBJ1-2; unclear D gene. This CDR3 has 12 amino acids. V was cut by 2 bases and J by 2 bases, with 4 bases left in between. The germline V gene encodes CDR1 SGHRS and CDR2 YFSETQ. The CDR3 nucleotides read TGCGCCAGCAGCTTTGGCAACTATGGCTACACCTTC. Translating gives CASSFGNYGYTF.

The chain links TRBV9 to TRBJ2-1; 7 bases line up with TRBD1. Germline V gene sequence: CDR1 SGDLS, CDR2 YYNGEE. Trimming cost V 0 bases and J 7 bases; bases outside gene matches: 7. The CDR3 is 15 residues long. The CDR3 sequence: CASSVGGQTWNEQFF. In DNA, the CDR3 is TGTGCCAGCAGCGTAGGGGGACAGACCTGGAATGAGCAGTTCTTC.

This rearrangement joins TRBV21-1 to TRBJ2-5; the table's D call, TRBD1, has no DNA check behind it. TRBV21-1 is labeled a pseudogene. The CDR3 is made up of 16 amino acids. The CDR3 sequence is CASSKCVTDKGETQYF. CDR3 bases: TGTGCCAGCAGCAAATGTGTAACAGACAAAGGAGAGACCCAGTACTTC.